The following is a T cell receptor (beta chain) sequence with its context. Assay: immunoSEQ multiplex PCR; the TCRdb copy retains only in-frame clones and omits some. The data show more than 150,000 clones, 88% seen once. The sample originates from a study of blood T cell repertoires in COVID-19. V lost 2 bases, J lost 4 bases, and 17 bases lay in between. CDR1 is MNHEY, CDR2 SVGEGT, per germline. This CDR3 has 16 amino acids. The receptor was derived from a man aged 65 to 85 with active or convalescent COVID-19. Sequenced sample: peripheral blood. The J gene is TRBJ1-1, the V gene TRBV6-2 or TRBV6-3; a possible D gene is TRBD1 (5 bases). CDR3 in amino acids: CASSYEVWTSFTEAFF. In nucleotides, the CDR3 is TGTGCCAGCAGTTACGAGGTTTGGACATCATTCACTGAAGCTTTCTTT.